This T cell receptor beta chain was observed in a study of Graves' ophthalmopathy and Graves' hyperthyroidism. Concerning this clonotype itself: Antigen: not known.

This CDR3 is 12 amino acids long. Germline CDR1 reads LNHDA; CDR2 reads SQIVND (reference sequence). Between the trimmed V and J ends, which lost 3 bases and 8 bases, there was a span of 10 bases. As the template, RNA transcripts were used to amplify TCR beta CDR3 regions. HTBI primers primed a first-round RT-PCR, and a second-round multiplex PCR followed. TCRdb reprocessed the multiplex PCR reads via MiXCR and lists one record per CDR3 protein. The data hold about 740,000 distinct CDR3 sequences, with about 44% observed a single time. Notes on the study in general: The model flagged ophthalmopathy progression at 70% to 71% sensitivity and about 72% specificity. In blood appeared most of the expanded thyroid clonotypes whose frequency exceeded 0.001.

The chain uses TRBV19 and TRBJ1-2, with D possibly matching TRBD1 (6 bases). The clonotype was recovered from an adult man with Graves' ophthalmopathy. Sample: peripheral blood. The CDR3 sequence is CASSMGTSGYTF. The DNA of the CDR3 is TGTGCCAGTAGTATGGGGACATCCGGCTACACCTTC.